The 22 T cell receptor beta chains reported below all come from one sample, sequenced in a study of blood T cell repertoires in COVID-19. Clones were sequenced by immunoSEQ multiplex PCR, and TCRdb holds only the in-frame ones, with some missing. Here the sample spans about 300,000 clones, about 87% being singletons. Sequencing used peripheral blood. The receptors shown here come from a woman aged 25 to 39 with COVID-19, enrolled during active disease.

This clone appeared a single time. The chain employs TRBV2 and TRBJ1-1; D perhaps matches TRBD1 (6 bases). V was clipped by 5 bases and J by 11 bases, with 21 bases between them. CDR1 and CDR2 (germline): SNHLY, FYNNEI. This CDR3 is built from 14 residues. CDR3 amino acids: CASSSFGQGLGAFF. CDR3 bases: TGTGCCAGCAGTAGCTTTGGGCAGGGGCTGGGGGCTTTCTTT. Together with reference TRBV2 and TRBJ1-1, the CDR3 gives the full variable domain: EPEVTQTPSHQVTQMGQEVILRCVPISNHLYFYWYRQILGQKVEFLVSFYNNEISEKSEIFDDQFSVERPDGSNFTLKIRSTKLEDSAMYFCASSSFGQGLGAFFGQGTRLTVV.

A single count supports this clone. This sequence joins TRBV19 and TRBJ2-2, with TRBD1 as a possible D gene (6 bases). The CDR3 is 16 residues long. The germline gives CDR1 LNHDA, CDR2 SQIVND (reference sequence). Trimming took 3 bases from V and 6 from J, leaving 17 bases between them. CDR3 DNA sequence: TGTGCCAGTAGTATGGGTCCCGGGACACCCGCCGGGGAGCTGTTTTTT. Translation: CASSMGPGTPAGELFF.

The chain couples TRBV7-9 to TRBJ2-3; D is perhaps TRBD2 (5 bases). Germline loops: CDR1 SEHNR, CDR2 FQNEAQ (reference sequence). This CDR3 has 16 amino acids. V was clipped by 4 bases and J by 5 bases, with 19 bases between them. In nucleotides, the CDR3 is TGTGCCAGCAGCTCCCCGTTCGAGGGCGCGGGAGATACGCAGTATTTT. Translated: CASSSPFEGAGDTQYF.

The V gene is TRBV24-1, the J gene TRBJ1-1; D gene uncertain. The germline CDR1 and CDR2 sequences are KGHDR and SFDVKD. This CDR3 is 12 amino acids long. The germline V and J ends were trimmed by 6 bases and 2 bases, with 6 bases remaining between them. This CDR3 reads CATSPGNTEAFF. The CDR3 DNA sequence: TGTGCCACCAGTCCAGGTAACACTGAAGCTTTCTTT.

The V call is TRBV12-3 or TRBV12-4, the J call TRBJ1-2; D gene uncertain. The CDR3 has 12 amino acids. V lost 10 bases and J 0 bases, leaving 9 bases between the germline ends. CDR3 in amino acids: CATSGANYGYTF. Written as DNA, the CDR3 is TGTGCCACGAGCGGGGCTAACTATGGCTACACCTTC.

In DNA, the CDR3 is TGTGCCAGTAGTGTTCCCGACAGGGGGAGCAATCAGCCCCAGCATTTT. Translating it yields CASSVPDRGSNQPQHF. V is TRBV19 and J is TRBJ1-5, with TRBD1 identical over 9 bases. The V gene's germline CDR1 is LNHDA and CDR2 SQIVND (reference sequence). The CDR3 totals 16 residues. The junction had 6 bases not matched to a gene; V was cut back by 5 bases and J by 1 base.

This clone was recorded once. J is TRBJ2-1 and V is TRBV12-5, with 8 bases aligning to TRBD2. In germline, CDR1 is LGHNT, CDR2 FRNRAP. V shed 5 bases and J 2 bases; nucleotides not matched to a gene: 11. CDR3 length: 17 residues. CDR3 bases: TGTGCTAGTGGTCCCTCCGGGCGGGGGGCAGCCTACAATGAGCAGTTCTTC. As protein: CASGPSGRGAAYNEQFF. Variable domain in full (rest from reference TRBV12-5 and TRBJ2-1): DARVTQTPRHKVTEMGQEVTMRCQPILGHNTVFWYRQTMMQGLELLAYFRNRAPLDDSGMPKDRFSAEMPDATLATLKIQPSEPRDSAVYFCASGPSGRGAAYNEQFFGPGTRLTVL.

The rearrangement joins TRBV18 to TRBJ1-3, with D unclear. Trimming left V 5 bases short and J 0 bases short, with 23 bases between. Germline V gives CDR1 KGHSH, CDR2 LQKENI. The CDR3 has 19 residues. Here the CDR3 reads CASSTFISAGLSSGNTIYF. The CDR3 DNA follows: TGTGCCAGCTCAACGTTCATCTCGGCAGGACTCTCCTCTGGAAACACCATATATTTT. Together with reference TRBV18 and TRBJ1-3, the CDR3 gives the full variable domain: NAGVMQNPRHLVRRRGQEARLRCSPMKGHSHVYWYRQLPEEGLKFMVYLQKENIIDESGMPKERFSAEFPKEGPSILRIQQVVRGDSAAYFCASSTFISAGLSSGNTIYFGEGSWLTVV.

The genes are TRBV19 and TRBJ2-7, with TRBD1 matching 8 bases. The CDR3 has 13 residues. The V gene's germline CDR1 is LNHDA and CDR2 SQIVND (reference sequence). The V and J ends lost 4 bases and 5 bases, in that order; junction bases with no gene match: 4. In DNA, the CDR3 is TGTGCCAGTAGTACTCAGGGGGCCCACGAGCAGTACTTC. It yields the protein CASSTQGAHEQYF.

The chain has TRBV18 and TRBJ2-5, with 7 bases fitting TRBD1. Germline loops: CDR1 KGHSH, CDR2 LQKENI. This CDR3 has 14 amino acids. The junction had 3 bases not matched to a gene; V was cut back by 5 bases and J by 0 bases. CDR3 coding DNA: TGTGCCAGCTCATCGACAGGGCACCAAGAGACCCAGTACTTC. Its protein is CASSSTGHQETQYF.

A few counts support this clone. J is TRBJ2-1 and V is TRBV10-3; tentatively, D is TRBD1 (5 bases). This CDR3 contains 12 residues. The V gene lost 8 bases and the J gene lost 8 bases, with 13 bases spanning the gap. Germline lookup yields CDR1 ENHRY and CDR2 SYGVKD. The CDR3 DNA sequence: TGTGCCATCTCTAGGGGCTTGGATGAGCAGTTCTTC. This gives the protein CAISRGLDEQFF.

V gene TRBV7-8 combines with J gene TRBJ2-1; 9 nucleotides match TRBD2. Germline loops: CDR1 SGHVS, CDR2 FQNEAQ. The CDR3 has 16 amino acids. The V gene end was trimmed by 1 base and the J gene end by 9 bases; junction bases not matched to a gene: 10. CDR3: CASSLGWRGGPGEQFF. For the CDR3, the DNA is TGTGCCAGCAGCTTAGGCTGGCGGGGGGGCCCCGGTGAGCAGTTCTTC.

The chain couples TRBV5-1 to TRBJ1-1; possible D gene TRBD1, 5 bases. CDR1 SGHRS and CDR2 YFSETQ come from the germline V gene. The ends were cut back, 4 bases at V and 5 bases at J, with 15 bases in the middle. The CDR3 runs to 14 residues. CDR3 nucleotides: TGCGCCAGCAGCGGGGGGGATCGGACAACTGAAGCTTTCTTT. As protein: CASSGGDRTTEAFF. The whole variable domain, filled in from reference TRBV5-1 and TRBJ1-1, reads KAGVTQTPRYLIKTRGQQVTLSCSPISGHRSVSWYQQTPGQGLQFLFEYFSETQRNKGNFPGRFSGRQFSNSRSEMNVSTLELGDSALYLCASSGGDRTTEAFFGQGTRLTVV.

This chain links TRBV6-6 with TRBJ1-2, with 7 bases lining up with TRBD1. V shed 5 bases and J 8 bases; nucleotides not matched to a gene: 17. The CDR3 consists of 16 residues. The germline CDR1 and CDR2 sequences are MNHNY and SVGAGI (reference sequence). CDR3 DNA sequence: TGTGCCAGCAGTACGCTGAGACAGGGTCCCCTGGTAGGCTACACCTTC. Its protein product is CASSTLRQGPLVGYTF.

The CDR3: CASSQVPGLAGVNTGELFF. CDR3 DNA: TGCGCCAGCAGCCAAGTTCCGGGACTAGCGGGGGTTAACACCGGGGAGCTGTTTTTT. The V gene is TRBV4-1, the J gene TRBJ2-2, with TRBD2 matching 14 bases. CDR1 MGHRA and CDR2 YSYEKL come from the germline V gene. The CDR3 is 19 residues long. V was clipped by 1 base and J by 2 bases; unmatched bases: 6.

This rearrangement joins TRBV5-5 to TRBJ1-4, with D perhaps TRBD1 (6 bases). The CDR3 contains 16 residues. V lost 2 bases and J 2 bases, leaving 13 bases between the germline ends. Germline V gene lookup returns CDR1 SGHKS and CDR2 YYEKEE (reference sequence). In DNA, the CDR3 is TGTGCCAGCAGCTTCTATGGGGGCGCGACTAATGAAAAACTGTTTTTT. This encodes CASSFYGGATNEKLFF.

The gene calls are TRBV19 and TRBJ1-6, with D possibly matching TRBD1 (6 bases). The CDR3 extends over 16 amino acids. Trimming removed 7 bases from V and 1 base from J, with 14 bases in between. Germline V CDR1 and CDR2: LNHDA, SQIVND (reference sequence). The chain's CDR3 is CASMMGAGSYNSPLHF. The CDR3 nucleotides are TGTGCCAGTATGATGGGGGCCGGGTCCTATAATTCACCCCTCCACTTT.

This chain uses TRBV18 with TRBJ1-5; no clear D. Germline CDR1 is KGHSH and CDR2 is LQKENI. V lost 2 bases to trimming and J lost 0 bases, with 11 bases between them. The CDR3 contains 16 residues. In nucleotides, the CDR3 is TGTGCCAGCTCACCAGGGCCAGGCAATAGCAATCAGCCCCAGCATTTT. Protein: CASSPGPGNSNQPQHF.

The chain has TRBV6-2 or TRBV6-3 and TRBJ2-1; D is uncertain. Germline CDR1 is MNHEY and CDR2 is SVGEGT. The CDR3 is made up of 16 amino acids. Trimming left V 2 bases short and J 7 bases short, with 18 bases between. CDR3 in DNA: TGTGCCAGCAGTTACCAGTTTCTAAGACTTCAAAATGAGCAGTTCTTC. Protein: CASSYQFLRLQNEQFF.

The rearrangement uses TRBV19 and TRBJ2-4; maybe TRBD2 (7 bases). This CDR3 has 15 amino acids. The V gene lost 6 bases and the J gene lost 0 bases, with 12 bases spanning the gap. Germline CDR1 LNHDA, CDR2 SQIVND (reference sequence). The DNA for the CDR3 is TGTGCCAGTAGGCAAGGGGGGGCAGCCAAAAACATTCAGTACTTC. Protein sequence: CASRQGGAAKNIQYF.

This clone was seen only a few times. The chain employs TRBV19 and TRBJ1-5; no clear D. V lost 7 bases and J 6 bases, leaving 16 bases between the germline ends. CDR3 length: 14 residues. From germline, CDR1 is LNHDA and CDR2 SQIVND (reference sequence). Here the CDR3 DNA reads TGTGCCAGTACCGGCTTGGAGGTTGCTCAGCCCCAGCATTTT. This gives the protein CASTGLEVAQPQHF.

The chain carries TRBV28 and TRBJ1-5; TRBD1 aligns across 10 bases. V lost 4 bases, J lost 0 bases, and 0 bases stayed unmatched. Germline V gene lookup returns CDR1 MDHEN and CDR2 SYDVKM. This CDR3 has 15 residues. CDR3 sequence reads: CASSWTGGSNQPQHF. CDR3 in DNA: TGTGCCAGCAGTTGGACAGGGGGTAGCAATCAGCCCCAGCATTTT.